This TCR beta chain came from a study of lymphopenia after photon versus proton radiotherapy. Germline V gives CDR1 SGHAT, CDR2 FQNNGV. The CDR3 runs to 14 residues. Trimming cost V 1 base and J 5 bases, with 12 bases left between them. Sequencing used immunoSEQ multiplex PCR; TCRdb keeps in-frame clones, though not all of them. In the table there are tens of thousands of clones, about 90% of which are singletons. On this clone: Its antigen is undetermined.

The study's findings and limits: Only patients who died were analyzed for survival; proton advantage is unproven. Larger post-nadir TCR diversity loss correlated inversely with survival in deceased patients.

The receptor comes from an elderly man with esophageal cancer. The chain is built from TRBV11-2 and TRBJ2-7, with D maybe TRBD1 (5 bases). Here the sequenced sample was peripheral blood, taken from a patient treated with proton-based radiotherapy. CDR3 bases: TGTGCCAGCAGCTTAGTAGGGGTCCCCAACGAGCAGTACTTC. It translates to CASSLVGVPNEQYF. The full variable domain, its missing parts supplied by reference TRBV11-2 and TRBJ2-7, is EAGVAQSPRYKIIEKRQSVAFWCNPISGHATLYWYQQILGQGPKLLIQFQNNGVVDDSQLPKDRFSAERLKGVDSTLKIQPAKLEDSAVYLCASSLVGVPNEQYFGPGTRLTVT.